This TCR beta chain was obtained from a study of blood T cell repertoires in COVID-19. This clone was recorded once. The CDR3 is made up of 17 amino acids. Germline V gene data show CDR1 as MDHEN and CDR2 as SYDVKM. V was pared by 1 base and J by 1 base, with 16 bases between. The repertoire was sequenced with immunoSEQ multiplex PCR; TCRdb's copy has only in-frame clones and lacks some. The sample includes nearly 110,000 clones, approximately 88% of them seen just once. The origin of this receptor is a man aged 50 to 59 with active or convalescent COVID-19. The chain combines TRBV28 with TRBJ1-2, with D perhaps TRBD1 (6 bases). Sequencing input: peripheral blood. Here the CDR3 reads CASSLSGSGTFNYGYTF. The CDR3 coding sequence is TGTGCCAGCAGTTTATCCGGATCAGGGACATTTAACTATGGCTACACCTTC.